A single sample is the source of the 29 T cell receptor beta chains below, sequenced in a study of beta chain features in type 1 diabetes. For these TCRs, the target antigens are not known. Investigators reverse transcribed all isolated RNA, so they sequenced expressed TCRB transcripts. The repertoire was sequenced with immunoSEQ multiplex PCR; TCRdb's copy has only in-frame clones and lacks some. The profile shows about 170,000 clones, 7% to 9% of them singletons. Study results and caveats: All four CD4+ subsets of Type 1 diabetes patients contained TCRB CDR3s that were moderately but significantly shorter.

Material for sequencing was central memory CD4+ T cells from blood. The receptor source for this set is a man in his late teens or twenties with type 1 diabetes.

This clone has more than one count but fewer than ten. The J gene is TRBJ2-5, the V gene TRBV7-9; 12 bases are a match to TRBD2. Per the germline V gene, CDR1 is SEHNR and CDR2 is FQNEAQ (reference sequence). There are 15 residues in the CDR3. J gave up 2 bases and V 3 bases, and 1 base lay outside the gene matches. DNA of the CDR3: TGTGCCAGCAGCTTTGGGACTAGCGGGCAAGAGACCCAGTACTTC. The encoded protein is CASSFGTSGQETQYF.

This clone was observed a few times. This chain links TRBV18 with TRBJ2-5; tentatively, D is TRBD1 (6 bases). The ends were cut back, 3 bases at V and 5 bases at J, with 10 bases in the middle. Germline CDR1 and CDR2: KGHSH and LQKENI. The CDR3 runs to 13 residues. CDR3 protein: CASSPGTRETQYF. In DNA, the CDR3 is TGTGCCAGCTCACCTGGGACACGGGAGACCCAGTACTTC.

The CDR3 region is CASSPGLADYNEQFF. The CDR3 DNA reads as TGTGCCAGCAGCCCGGGACTAGCGGATTACAATGAGCAGTTCTTC. The rearrangement joins TRBV9 to TRBJ2-1; 11 nucleotides line up with TRBD2. With V trimmed by 4 bases and J by 4 bases, 4 bases remained unmatched. The CDR3 loop spans 15 amino acids. Germline CDR1 is SGDLS and CDR2 is YYNGEE. Full variable domain (outside the CDR3, taken from reference TRBV9 and TRBJ2-1): DSGVTQTPKHLITATGQRVTLRCSPRSGDLSVYWYQQSLDQGLQFLIQYYNGEERAKGNILERFSAQQFPDLHSELNLSSLELGDSALYFCASSPGLADYNEQFFGPGTRLTVL.

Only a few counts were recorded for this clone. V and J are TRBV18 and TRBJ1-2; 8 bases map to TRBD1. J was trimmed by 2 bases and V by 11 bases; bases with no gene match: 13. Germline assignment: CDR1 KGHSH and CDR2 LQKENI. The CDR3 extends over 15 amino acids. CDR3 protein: CAGRGTGNLNYGYTF. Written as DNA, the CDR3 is TGTGCCGGTCGCGGGACAGGAAATTTGAACTATGGCTACACCTTC. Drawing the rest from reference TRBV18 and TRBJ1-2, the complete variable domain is NAGVMQNPRHLVRRRGQEARLRCSPMKGHSHVYWYRQLPEEGLKFMVYLQKENIIDESGMPKERFSAEFPKEGPSILRIQQVVRGDSAAYFCAGRGTGNLNYGYTFGSGTRLTVV.

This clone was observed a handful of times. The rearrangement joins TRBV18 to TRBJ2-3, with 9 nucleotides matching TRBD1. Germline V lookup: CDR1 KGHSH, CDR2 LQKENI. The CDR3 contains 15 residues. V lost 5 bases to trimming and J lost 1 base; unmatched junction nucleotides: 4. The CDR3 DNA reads TGTGCCAGCTCATCACAGGGGGCCGGCACAGATACGCAGTATTTT. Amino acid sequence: CASSSQGAGTDTQYF.

The CDR3 loop is CASSRTGGAGRNTEAFF. DNA for the CDR3: TGTGCCAGCAGTCGGACAGGGGGCGCGGGGAGGAACACTGAAGCTTTCTTT. The V call is TRBV5-4, the J call TRBJ1-1; TRBD1 aligns across 11 bases. The CDR3 runs to 17 residues. Trimming removed 5 bases from V and 1 base from J; junction bases left unmatched: 10. Per the germline V gene, CDR1 is SGHNT and CDR2 is YYREEE (reference sequence). The full variable domain, rest sourced from reference TRBV5-4 and TRBJ1-1, is ETGVTQSPTHLIKTRGQQVTLRCSSQSGHNTVSWYQQALGQGPQFIFQYYREEENGRGNFPPRFSGLQFPNYSSELNVNALELDDSALYLCASSRTGGAGRNTEAFFGQGTRLTVV.

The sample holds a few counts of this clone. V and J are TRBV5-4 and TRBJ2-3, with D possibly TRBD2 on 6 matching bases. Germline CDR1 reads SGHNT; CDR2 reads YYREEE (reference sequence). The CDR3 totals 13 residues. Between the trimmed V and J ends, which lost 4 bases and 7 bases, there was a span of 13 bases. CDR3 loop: CASSLEGLHTQYF. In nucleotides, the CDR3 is TGTGCCAGCAGCCTAGAGGGACTTCATACGCAGTATTTT.

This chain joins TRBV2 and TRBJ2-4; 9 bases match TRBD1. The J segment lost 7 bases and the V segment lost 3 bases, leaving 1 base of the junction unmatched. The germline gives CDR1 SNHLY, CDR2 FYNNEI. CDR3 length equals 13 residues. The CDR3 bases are TGTGCCAGCAGTGATGACAGGGGGAACATTCAGTACTTC. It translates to CASSDDRGNIQYF.

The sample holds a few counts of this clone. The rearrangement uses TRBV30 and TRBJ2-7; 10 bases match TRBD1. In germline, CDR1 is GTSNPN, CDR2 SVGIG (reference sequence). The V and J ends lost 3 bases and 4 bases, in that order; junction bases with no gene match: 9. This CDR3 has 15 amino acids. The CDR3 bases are TGTGCCTGGAGCGGTTTAGGGACAGGGGCATACGAGCAGTACTTC. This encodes CAWSGLGTGAYEQYF.

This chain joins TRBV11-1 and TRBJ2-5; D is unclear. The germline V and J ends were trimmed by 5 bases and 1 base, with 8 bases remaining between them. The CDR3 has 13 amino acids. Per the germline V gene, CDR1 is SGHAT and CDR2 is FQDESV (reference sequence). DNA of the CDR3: TGTGCCAGCAGCCCGCGAACCCAAGAGACCCAGTACTTC. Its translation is CASSPRTQETQYF. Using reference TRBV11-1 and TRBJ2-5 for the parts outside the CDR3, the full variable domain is EAEVAQSPRYKITEKSQAVAFWCDPISGHATLYWYRQILGQGPELLVQFQDESVVDDSQLPKDRFSAERLKGVDSTLKIQPAELGDSAMYLCASSPRTQETQYFGPGTRLLVL.

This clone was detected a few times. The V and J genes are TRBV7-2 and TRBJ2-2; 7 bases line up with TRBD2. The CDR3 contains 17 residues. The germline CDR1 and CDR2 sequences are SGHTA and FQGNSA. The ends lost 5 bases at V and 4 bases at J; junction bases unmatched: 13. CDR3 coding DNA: TGTGCCAGCAGCCTAAACCCACTAGCGATGTCCACCGGGGAGCTGTTTTTT. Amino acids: CASSLNPLAMSTGELFF. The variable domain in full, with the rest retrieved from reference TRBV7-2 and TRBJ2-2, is GAGVSQSPSNKVTEKGKDVELRCDPISGHTALYWYRQSLGQGLEFLIYFQGNSAPDKSGLPSDRFSAERTGGSVSTLTIQRTQQEDSAVYLCASSLNPLAMSTGELFFGEGSRLTVL.

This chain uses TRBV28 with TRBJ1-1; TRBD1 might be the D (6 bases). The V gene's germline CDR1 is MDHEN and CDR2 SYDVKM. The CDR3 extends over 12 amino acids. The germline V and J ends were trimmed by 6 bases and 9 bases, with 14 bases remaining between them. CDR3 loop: CASSLRQVQAFF. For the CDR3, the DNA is TGTGCCAGCAGCCTCAGACAGGTCCAAGCTTTCTTT.

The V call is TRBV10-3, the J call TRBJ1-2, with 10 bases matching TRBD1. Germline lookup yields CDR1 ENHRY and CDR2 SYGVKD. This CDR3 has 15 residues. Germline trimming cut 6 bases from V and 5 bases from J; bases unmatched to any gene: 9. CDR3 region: CAISGTDRGPYGYTF. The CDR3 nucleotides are TGTGCCATCAGCGGCACCGACAGGGGGCCTTATGGCTACACCTTC.

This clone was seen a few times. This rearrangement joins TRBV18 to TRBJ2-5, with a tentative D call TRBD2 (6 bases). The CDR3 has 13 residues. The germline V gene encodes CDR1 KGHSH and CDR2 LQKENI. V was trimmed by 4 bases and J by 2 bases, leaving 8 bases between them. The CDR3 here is CASSRGEQETQYF. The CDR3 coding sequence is TGTGCCAGCTCACGCGGGGAACAAGAGACCCAGTACTTC.

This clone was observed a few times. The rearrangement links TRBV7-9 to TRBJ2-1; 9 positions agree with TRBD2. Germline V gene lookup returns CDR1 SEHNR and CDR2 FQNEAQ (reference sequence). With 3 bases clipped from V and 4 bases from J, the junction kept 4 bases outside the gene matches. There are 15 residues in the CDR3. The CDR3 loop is CASSFRLAEYNEQFF. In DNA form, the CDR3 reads TGTGCCAGCAGCTTCCGACTAGCGGAGTACAATGAGCAGTTCTTC.

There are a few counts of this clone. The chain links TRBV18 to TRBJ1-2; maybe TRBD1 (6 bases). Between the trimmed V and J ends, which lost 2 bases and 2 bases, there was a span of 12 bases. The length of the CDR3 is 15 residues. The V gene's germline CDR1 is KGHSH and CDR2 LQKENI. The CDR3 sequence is CASSPGPGVNYGYTF. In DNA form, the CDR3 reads TGTGCCAGCTCACCAGGCCCAGGGGTAAACTATGGCTACACCTTC.

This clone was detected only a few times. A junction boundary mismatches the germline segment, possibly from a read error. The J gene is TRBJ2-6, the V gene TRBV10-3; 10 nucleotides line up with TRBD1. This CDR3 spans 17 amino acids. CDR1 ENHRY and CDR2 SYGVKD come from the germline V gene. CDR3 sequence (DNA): TGTGCCAGCAGTCTGAATGGACAGGGGGCTGGGGCCAACGTCCTGACTTTC. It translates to CASSLNGQGAGANVLTF.

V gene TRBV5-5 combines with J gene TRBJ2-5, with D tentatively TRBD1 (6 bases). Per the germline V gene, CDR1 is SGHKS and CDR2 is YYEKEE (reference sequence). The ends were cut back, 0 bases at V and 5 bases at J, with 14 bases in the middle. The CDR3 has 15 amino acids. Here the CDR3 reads CASSLGTGLHETQYF. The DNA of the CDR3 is TGTGCCAGCAGCTTGGGAACAGGGTTGCATGAGACCCAGTACTTC.

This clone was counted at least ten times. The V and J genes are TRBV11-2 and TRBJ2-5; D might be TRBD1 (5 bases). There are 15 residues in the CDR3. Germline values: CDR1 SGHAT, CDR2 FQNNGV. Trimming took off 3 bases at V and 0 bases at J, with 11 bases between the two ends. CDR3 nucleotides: TGTGCCAGCAGCTTCATTGGGGCGTACCAAGAGACCCAGTACTTC. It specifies CASSFIGAYQETQYF.

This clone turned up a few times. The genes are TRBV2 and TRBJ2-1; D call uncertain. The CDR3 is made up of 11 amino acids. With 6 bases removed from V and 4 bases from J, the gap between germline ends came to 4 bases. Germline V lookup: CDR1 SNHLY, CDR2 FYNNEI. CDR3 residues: CASSLYNEQFF. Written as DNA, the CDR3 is TGTGCCAGCAGCCTTTACAATGAGCAGTTCTTC.

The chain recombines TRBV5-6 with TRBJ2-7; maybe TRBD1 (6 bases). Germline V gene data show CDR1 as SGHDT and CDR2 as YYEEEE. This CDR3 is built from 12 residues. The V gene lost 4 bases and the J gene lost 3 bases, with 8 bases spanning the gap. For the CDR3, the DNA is TGTGCCAGCAGCCTGACAGGCTACGAGCAGTACTTC. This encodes CASSLTGYEQYF.

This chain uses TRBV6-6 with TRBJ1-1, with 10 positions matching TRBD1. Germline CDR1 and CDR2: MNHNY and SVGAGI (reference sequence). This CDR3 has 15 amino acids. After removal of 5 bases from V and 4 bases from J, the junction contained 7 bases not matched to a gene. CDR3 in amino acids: CASSRGDRGVTEAFF. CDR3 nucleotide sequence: TGTGCCAGCAGTCGGGGGGACAGGGGAGTCACTGAAGCTTTCTTT.

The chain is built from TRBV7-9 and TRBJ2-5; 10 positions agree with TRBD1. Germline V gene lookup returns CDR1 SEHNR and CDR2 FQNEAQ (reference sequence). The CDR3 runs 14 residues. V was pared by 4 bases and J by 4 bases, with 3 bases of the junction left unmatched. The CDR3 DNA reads TGTGCCAGCAGCTGGGACAGGGGAGTAGAGACCCAGTACTTC. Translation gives CASSWDRGVETQYF. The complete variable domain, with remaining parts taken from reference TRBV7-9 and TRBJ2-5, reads DTGVSQNPRHKITKRGQNVTFRCDPISEHNRLYWYRQTLGQGPEFLTYFQNEAQLEKSRLLSDRFSAERPKGSFSTLEIQRTEQGDSAMYLCASSWDRGVETQYFGPGTRLLVL.

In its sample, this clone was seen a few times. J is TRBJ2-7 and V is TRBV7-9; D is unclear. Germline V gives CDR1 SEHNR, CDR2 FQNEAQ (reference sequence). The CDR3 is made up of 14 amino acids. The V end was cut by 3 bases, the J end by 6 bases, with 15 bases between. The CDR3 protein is CASSFMASNSEQYF. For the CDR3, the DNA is TGTGCCAGCAGCTTTATGGCCTCGAACAGCGAGCAGTACTTC.

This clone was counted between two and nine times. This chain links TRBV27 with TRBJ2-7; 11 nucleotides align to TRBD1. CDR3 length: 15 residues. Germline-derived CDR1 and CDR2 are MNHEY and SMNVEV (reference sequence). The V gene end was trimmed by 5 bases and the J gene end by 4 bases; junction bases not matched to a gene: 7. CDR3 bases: TGTGCCAGCAGTCGCCTCGGGACAGGGGGGTACGAGCAGTACTTC. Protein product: CASSRLGTGGYEQYF.

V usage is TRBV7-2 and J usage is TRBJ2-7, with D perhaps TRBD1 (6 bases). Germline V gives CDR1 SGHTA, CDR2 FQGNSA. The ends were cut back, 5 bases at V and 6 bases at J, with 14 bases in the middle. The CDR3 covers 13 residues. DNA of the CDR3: TGTGCCAGCAGCGCCCAACAGGGAACCGAGCAGTACTTC. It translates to CASSAQQGTEQYF. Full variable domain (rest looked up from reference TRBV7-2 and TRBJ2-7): GAGVSQSPSNKVTEKGKDVELRCDPISGHTALYWYRQSLGQGLEFLIYFQGNSAPDKSGLPSDRFSAERTGGSVSTLTIQRTQQEDSAVYLCASSAQQGTEQYFGPGTRLTVT.

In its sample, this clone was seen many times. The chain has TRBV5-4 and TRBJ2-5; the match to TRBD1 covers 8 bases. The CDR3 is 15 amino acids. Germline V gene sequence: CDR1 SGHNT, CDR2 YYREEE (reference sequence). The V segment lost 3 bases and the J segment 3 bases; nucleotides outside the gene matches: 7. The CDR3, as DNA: TGTGCCAGCAGCTACGCGGGACAGGCCAAAGAGACCCAGTACTTC. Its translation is CASSYAGQAKETQYF.

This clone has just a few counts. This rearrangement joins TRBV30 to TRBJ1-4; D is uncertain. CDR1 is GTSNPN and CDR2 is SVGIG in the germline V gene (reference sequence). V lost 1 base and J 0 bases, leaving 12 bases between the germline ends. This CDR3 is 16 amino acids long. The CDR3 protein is CAWSGAFGSTNEKLFF. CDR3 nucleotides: TGTGCCTGGAGTGGAGCGTTTGGATCAACTAATGAAAAACTGTTTTTT. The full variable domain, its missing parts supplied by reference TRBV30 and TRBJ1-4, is SQTIHQWPATLVQPVGSPLSLECTVEGTSNPNLYWYRQAAGRGLQLLFYSVGIGQISSEVPQNLSASRPQDRQFILSSKKLLLSDSGFYLCAWSGAFGSTNEKLFFGSGTQLSVL.

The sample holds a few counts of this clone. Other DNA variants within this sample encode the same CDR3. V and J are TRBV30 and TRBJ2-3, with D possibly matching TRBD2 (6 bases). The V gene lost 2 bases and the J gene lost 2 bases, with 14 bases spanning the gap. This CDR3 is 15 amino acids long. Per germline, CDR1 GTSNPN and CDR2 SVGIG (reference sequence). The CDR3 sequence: CAWSSGLANTDTQYF. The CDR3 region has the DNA TGTGCCTGGAGTTCGGGGCTAGCGAACACAGATACGCAGTATTTT.